This is a list of T cell receptor beta chains from one sample in a study of blood T cell repertoires in COVID-19. The method was immunoSEQ multiplex PCR; TCRdb's version includes in-frame clones alone and lacks a portion of them. This sample carries around 150,000 clones, over 60% of them seen once, and the ten largest clones take 4.5% to 5%. The sequencing sample was made of peripheral blood. These receptors were collected from a woman older than 75 with active or convalescent COVID-19. CDR3s include the opening cysteine and the closing phenylalanine or tryptophan. The order of the fields is D gene, clone size, V gene, J gene, CDR3 protein, CDR3 DNA. The D gene is left open where the match is weak. The size entry is marked missing in some rows and otherwise reads once, few, many or a size class.

TRBD1	-	TRBV5-5	TRBJ2-5	CASSPGPGTGSKETQYF	TGTGCCAGCAGCCCGGGGCCCGGGACAGGGAGTAAAGAGACCCAGTACTTC
-	-	TRBV7-8	TRBJ1-5	CASSMRDQPQHF	TGTGCCAGCAGCATGAGGGATCAGCCCCAGCATTTT
TRBD1	-	TRBV19	TRBJ2-1	CASSFSRDRGNNEQFF	TGTGCCAGTAGTTTCTCCCGGGACAGGGGGAACAATGAGCAGTTCTTC
-	-	TRBV6-1	TRBJ2-7	CASSDRGRPYEQYF	TGTGCCAGCAGTGACAGGGGCCGTCCCTACGAGCAGTACTTC
-	-	TRBV5-1	TRBJ1-5	CASSLGGELGNQPQHF	TGCGCCAGCAGCCTGGGCGGCGAGTTGGGCAATCAGCCCCAGCATTTT
-	few	TRBV19	TRBJ1-1	CASTPGGTKAEAFF	TGTGCCAGTACCCCCGGGGGGACCAAGGCTGAAGCTTTCTTT
-	-	TRBV5-1	TRBJ1-6	CASSEAGAGNSPLHF	TGCGCCAGCAGTGAAGCGGGGGCAGGTAATTCACCCCTCCACTTT
TRBD1	few	TRBV7-2	TRBJ2-6	CASSRTGVGANVLTF	TGTGCCAGCAGCAGGACAGGGGTTGGGGCCAACGTCCTGACTTTC
TRBD1	-	TRBV9	TRBJ2-3	CASSVVGTGKFTDTQYF	TGTGCCAGCAGCGTCGTAGGGACAGGCAAGTTCACAGATACGCAGTATTTT
TRBD1	-	TRBV24-1	TRBJ2-1	CATSDGTAPYNEQFF	TGTGCCACCAGTGACGGGACAGCCCCTTACAATGAGCAGTTCTTC
-	-	TRBV18	TRBJ1-2	CASSPQQTSGGYTF	TGTGCCAGCTCACCACAGCAGACTTCGGGGGGCTACACCTTC
-	-	TRBV20-1	TRBJ1-6	CSASGGLPGSPLHF	TGCAGTGCTAGTGGCGGGTTACCGGGTTCACCCCTCCACTTT
-	-	TRBV7-9	TRBJ1-2	CASSLELVSYGYTF	TGTGCCAGCAGCTTAGAACTGGTTAGCTATGGCTACACCTTC
-	-	TRBV7-8	TRBJ1-2	CASSLAQSPGYGYTF	TGTGCCAGCAGCTTAGCGCAGTCGCCTGGCTATGGCTACACCTTC
-	-	TRBV27	TRBJ1-1	CASSPIGQGVGNTEAFF	TGTGCCAGCAGTCCCATTGGCCAGGGTGTAGGGAACACTGAAGCTTTCTTT
-	-	TRBV5-5	TRBJ2-3	CASSLVLDTQYF	TGTGCCAGCAGCTTGGTTCTAGATACGCAGTATTTT
TRBD1	-	TRBV3-1/TRBV3-2	TRBJ1-6	CASGHRGDSPLHF	TGTGCCAGCGGACACAGGGGTGATTCACCCCTCCACTTT